Described below is a single T cell receptor (beta chain) sequence and its context. An end of the junction does not agree with germline; a read error may underlie this. The data derive from a study of OX40 agonist ivuxolimab in advanced cancers. Study information: Aged roughly 23 to 90 with a mean of approximately 57 years, they were 75% to 85% male. A partial response was reached by three patients: one with hepatocellular carcinoma and two with cutaneous melanoma.

Germline V gene sequence: CDR1 SGHRS, CDR2 YFSETQ. The CDR3 is made up of 16 amino acids. The table came from immunoSEQ multiplex PCR; TCRdb's copy has only in-frame clones and leaves some out. Found here are about 60,000 clones, around 87% of them singletons; the top ten hold 5% to 6%. This TCR derives from an adult with an advanced solid tumor such as melanoma, head and neck, liver or kidney cancer. The rearrangement links TRBV5-1 to TRBJ2-2; the D call may be TRBD1 or TRBD2 (5 bases each). Sequencing was performed on CD4+ or CD8+ T cells sorted from blood, taken in a trial of the OX40 agonist ivuxolimab. The CDR3 loop is CASSLLSGPNTRELFF. The CDR3 region has the DNA TGCGCCAGCAGCTTACTCTCGGGACCTAACACCAGGGAGCTGTTTTTT.